The 4 T cell receptor beta chains in this list originate from one sample, sequenced in a study of regulatory T cells in long-lasting Graves disease. Combining iRepertoire HTBI primers with Arm-PCR of CDR3 regions, the authors built TCR beta libraries. TCRdb passed the multiplex PCR reads through MiXCR, listing each CDR3 protein once. Altogether some 450,000 distinct CDR3 sequences are present, about 16% being singletons, with the ten largest covering about 11%. The time point was: newly diagnosed GD, antithyroid drugs for less than 3 months. After RNA was extracted from PBMCs, the TCR library was made from it. These records were also assigned to another study, of T cells in Graves' hyperthyroidism and ophthalmopathy.

The sequenced sample was peripheral blood mononuclear cells (PBMCs), obtained at new diagnosis, from a patient treated with antithyroid drugs. These receptors all come from a woman aged 30 to 39 with Graves disease.

There are many counts of this clonotype. The rearrangement joins TRBV6-1 to TRBJ2-3, with 9 bases matching TRBD2. Germline CDR1 and CDR2: MNHNS and SASEGT. The CDR3 runs 15 residues. J was trimmed by 4 bases and V by 9 bases; bases with no gene match: 11. The CDR3 DNA is TGTGCCAGTACCCTTAGCGGGAGCCAAGCAGATACGCAGTATTTT. Its translation: CASTLSGSQADTQYF.

At least ten counts were recorded for this clonotype. This chain connects TRBV5-1 to TRBJ1-2; no firm D call. With 0 bases removed from V and 8 bases from J, the gap between germline ends came to 8 bases. The germline V gene has CDR1 SGHRS and CDR2 YFSETQ. This CDR3 spans 12 amino acids. The CDR3 is CASSLDGKGYTF. Written as DNA, the CDR3 is TGCGCCAGCAGCTTGGACGGGAAGGGCTACACCTTC.

As concerns this clonotype: This likely traces to a read error, being one base from a far larger clone. The gene calls are TRBV12-3 or TRBV12-4 and TRBJ2-7, with TRBD2 identical over 8 bases. The CDR3 has 15 amino acids. J lost 3 bases, V lost 6 bases, and 10 bases had no gene match. The CDR3 nucleotides read TGTGCCAGCAGCTCTACCGGGACTAGGGGCTACGAGCAGTACTTC. Its translation is CASSSTGTRGYEQYF.

The table lists this clonotype with many counts. V usage is TRBV2 and J usage is TRBJ2-4; TRBD2 is a possible D gene (5 bases). The CDR3 loop spans 14 amino acids. With 6 bases removed from V and 5 bases from J, the gap between germline ends came to 14 bases. Germline lookup yields CDR1 SNHLY and CDR2 FYNNEI. DNA for the CDR3: TGTGCCAGCAGCCTAACGCACGGGGAAAACATTCAGTACTTC. Residues: CASSLTHGENIQYF.